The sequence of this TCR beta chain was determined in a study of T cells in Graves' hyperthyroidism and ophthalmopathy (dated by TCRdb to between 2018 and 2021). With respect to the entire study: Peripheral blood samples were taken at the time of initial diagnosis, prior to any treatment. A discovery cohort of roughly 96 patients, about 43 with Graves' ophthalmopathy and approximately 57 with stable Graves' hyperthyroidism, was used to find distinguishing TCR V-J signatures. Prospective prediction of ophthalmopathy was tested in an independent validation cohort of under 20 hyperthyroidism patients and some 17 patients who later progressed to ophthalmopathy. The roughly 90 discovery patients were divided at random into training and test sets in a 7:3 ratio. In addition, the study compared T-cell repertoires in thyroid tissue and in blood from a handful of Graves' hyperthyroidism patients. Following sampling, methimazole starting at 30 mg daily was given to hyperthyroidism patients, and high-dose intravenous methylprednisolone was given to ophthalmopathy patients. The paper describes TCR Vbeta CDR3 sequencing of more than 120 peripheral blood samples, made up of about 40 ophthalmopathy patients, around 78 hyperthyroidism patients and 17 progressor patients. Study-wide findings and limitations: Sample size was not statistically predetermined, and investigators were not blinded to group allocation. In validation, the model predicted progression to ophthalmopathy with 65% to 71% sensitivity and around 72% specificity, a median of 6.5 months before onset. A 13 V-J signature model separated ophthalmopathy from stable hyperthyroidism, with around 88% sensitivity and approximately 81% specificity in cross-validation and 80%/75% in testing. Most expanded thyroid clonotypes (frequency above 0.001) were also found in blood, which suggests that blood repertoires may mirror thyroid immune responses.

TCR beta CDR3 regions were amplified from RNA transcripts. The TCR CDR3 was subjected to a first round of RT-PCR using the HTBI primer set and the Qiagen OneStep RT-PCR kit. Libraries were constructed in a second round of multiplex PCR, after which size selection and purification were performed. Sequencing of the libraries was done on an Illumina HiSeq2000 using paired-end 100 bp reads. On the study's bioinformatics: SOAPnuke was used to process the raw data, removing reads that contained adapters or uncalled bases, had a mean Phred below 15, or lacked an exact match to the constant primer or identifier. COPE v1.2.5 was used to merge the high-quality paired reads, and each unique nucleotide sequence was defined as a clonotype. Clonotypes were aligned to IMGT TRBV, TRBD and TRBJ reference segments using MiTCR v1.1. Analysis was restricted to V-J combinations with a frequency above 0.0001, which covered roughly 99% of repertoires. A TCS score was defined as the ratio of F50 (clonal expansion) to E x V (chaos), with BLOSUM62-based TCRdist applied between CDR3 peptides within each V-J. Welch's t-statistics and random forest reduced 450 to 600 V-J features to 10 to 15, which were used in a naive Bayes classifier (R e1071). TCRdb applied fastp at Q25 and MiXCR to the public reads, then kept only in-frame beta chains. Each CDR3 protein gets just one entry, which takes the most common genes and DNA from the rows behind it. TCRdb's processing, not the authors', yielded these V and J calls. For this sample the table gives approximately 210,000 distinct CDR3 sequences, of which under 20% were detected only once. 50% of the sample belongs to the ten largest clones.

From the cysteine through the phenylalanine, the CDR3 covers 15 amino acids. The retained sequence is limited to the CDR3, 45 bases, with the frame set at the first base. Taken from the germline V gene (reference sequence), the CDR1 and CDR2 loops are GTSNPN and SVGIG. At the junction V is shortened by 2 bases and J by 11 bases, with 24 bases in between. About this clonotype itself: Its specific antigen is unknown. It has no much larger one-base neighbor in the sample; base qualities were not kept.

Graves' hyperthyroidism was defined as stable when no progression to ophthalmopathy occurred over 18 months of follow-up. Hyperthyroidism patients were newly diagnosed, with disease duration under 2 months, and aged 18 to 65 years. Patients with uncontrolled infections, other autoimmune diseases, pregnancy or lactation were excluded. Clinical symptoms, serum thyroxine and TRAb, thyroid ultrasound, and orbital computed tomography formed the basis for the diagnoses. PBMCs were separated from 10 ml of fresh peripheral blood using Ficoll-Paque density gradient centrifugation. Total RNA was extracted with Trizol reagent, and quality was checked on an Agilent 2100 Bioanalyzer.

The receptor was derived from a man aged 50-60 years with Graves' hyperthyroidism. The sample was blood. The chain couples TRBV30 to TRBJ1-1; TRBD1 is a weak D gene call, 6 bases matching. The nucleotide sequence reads TGTGCCTGGAGTTCCCTACGCCGTTGGGGGGCTGGCGCTTTCTTT. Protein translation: CAWSSLRRWGAGAFF.